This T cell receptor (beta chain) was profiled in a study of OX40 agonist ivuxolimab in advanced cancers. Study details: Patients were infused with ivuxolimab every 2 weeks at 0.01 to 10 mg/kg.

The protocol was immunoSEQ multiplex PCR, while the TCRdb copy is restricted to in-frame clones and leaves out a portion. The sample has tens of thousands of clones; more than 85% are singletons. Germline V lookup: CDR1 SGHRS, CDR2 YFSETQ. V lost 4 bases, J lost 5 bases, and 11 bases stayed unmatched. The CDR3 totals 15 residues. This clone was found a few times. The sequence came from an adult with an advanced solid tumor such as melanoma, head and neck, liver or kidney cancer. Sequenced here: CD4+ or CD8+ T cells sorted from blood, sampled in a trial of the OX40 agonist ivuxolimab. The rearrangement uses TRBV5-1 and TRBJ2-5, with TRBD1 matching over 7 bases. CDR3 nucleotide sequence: TGCGCCAGCAGCCGCTCGTCAGGGGGTGGTGAGACCCAGTACTTC. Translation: CASSRSSGGGETQYF.